A selection of T cell receptor beta chains follows, all from one sample in a study of T cell responses to AZD1222 COVID-19 vaccine. The method was immunoSEQ multiplex PCR; TCRdb's version includes in-frame clones alone and lacks a portion of them. This table has 150,000 to 200,000 clones, around 92% appearing once. Specimen: peripheral blood, collected on day 0 of AZD1222 vaccination. The receptors were sampled from an adult in good health. Each CDR3 is given with its conserved first and last residue. The D gene is left open where the match is weak. Size is stated for part of the rows, as once, few or many counts, or as a class when the clone is expanded.

>TRBV18|TRBD1|.|TRBJ1-2
TGTGCCAGCTCCGGACAGGCAGTTAACTATGGCTACACCTTC
CASSGQAVNYGYTF
>TRBV27|.|.|TRBJ1-2
TGTGCCAACAGTTTATACAGGTTCGCCACCTTC
CANSLYRFATF
>TRBV3-1/TRBV3-2|TRBD2|.|TRBJ2-7
TGTGCCAGCACCCGAGGGACTAGCGGGGGAGACTACGAGCAGTACTTC
CASTRGTSGGDYEQYF
>TRBV7-8|.|.|TRBJ1-1
TGTGCCAGCAGCACACCATTGAACACTGAAGCTTTCTTT
CASSTPLNTEAFF
>TRBV12-3/TRBV12-4|.|.|TRBJ1-2
TGTGCCAGCAGTTTGGGGGGAGATGGCTACACCTTC
CASSLGGDGYTF
>TRBV27|TRBD2|.|TRBJ2-1
TGTGCCAGCAGACGTACTAGCGGGGGGGCCAATGAGCAGTTCTTC
CASRRTSGGANEQFF
>TRBV12-3/TRBV12-4|TRBD1|.|TRBJ1-2
TGTGCCAGCACCGCGGGACAGGGTATGCTCTACACCTTC
CASTAGQGMLYTF
>TRBV28|.|.|TRBJ1-4
TGTGCCAGCAGCAATTCAGGGGCAGAGGGCGAAAAACTGTTTTTT
CASSNSGAEGEKLFF
>TRBV3-1/TRBV3-2|.|.|TRBJ2-7
TGTGCCAGCACTTCATTAGGGACTGACTACGAGCAGTACTTC
CASTSLGTDYEQYF
>TRBV18|.|once|TRBJ2-1
TGTGCCAGCTCACCACCAGGGGCTTACACCAATGAGCAGTTCTTC
CASSPPGAYTNEQFF
>TRBV29-1|.|once|TRBJ2-1
TGCAGCGTTGAAGGGTCATCAGGGAGCTCCTACAATGAGCAGTTCTTC
CSVEGSSGSSYNEQFF
>TRBV19|.|.|TRBJ1-2
TGTGCCAGTAGTATAGATTGGGCAAGGACGGACTACACCTTC
CASSIDWARTDYTF
>TRBV5-6|.|.|TRBJ1-2
TGTGCCAGCAGCCCCCGAGGCCCCCAAAACTATGGCTACACCTTC
CASSPRGPQNYGYTF
>TRBV5-1|.|.|TRBJ2-5
TGCGCCAGCAGCTTGCTTGAGGGGGAAGGACGGGAGACCCAGTACTTC
CASSLLEGEGRETQYF
>TRBV11-2|.|.|TRBJ1-1
TGTGCCAGCAGCTTAGTCACGGGTCCTGAAGCTTTCTTT
CASSLVTGPEAFF
>TRBV18|.|.|TRBJ1-3
TGTGCCAGCGCCGGGACAAACGACTCTGGAAACACCATATATTTT
CASAGTNDSGNTIYF
>TRBV29-1|.|few|TRBJ2-7
TGCAGCGTTGTCAGGTTCTACGAGCAGTACTTC
CSVVRFYEQYF
>TRBV20-1|.|.|TRBJ1-1
TGCAGTGCTAGAGACACTGAAGCTTTCTTT
CSARDTEAFF
>TRBV6-6|.|.|TRBJ1-1
TGTGCCAGCAGTTCCACTGAAGCTTTCTTT
CASSSTEAFF
>TRBV5-6|.|few|TRBJ1-2
TGTGCCAGCAGCTTGCCCTTTAGCTTCCAACAGGGTGTAACCTATGGCTACACCTTC
CASSLPFSFQQGVTYGYTF
>TRBV23-1|.|.|TRBJ1-2
TGCGCCAGCAGTCAATTGAGTTTAACTAACTATGGCTACACCTTC
CASSQLSLTNYGYTF
>TRBV14|.|few|TRBJ1-3
TGTGCCAGCAGCCAAGATTCAATAGGGCAATCTGGAAACACCATATATTTT
CASSQDSIGQSGNTIYF
>TRBV7-3|TRBD1|.|TRBJ1-1
TGTGCCAGCAGTCGACAGGGGGCGATCACTGAAGCTTTCTTT
CASSRQGAITEAFF